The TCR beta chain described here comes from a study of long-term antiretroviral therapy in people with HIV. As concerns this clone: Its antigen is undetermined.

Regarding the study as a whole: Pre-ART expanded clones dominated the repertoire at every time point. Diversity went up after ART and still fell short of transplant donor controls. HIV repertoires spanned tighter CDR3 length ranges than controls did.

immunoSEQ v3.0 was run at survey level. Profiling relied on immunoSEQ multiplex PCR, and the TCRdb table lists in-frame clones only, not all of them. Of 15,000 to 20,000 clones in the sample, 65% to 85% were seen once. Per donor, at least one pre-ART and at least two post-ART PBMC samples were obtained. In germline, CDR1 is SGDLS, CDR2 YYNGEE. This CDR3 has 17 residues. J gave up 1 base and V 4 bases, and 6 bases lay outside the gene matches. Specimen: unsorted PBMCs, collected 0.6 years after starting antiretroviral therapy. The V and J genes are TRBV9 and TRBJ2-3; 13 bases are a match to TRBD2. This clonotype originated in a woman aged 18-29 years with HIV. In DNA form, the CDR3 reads TGTGCCAGCAGCCCAAGAGGGACTAGCGGGGGCACAGATACGCAGTATTTT. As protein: CASSPRGTSGGTDTQYF.